This is a list of T cell receptor beta chains from one sample in a study of vaccination effects on CD4 cells after COVID-19. Measured with immunoSEQ multiplex PCR; TCRdb has only the in-frame clones, and not every one. The sample carries 20,000 to 25,000 clones, approximately 70% recorded once. Antigen specificity for these receptors is unknown. This sample comprised CD4+ T cells from PBMCs cultured with HCoV-NL63 spike peptides, obtained before COVID-19 vaccination. These receptors were obtained from a human donor who received a COVID-19 vaccine. CDR3s include the opening cysteine and the closing phenylalanine or tryptophan. A D gene is named only where the DNA matches it firmly. Clone size is given for some rows only: seen once, a few or many times, or a class if the clone is expanded.

TRBV7-9	TRBJ2-5	TRBD2	.	TGTGCCAGCAGCCCCGGAAGTGCAGCGGGGTCGTTACAAGAGACCCAGTACTTC	CASSPGSAAGSLQETQYF
TRBV5-1	TRBJ2-1	TRBD2	.	TGCGCCAGCAGCAATGTAGCGGGACCCCACAATGAGCAGTTCTTC	CASSNVAGPHNEQFF
TRBV2	TRBJ1-2	.	few	TGTGCCAGCAGTGAAGATCCAGTCGTCTATGGCTACACCTTC	CASSEDPVVYGYTF
TRBV6-5	TRBJ1-2	TRBD1	.	TGTGCCAGCAGTTACTCCTCGGACAGGCCTCTTGGCTACACCTTC	CASSYSSDRPLGYTF
TRBV7-9	TRBJ1-2	TRBD1	medium-sized	TGTGCCAGCAGCAGGAGCCCGGGACAGGGCTATGGCTACACCTTC	CASSRSPGQGYGYTF
TRBV5-4	TRBJ1-2	.	once	TGTGCCAGCAGCTTGGAATATGGCTACACCTTC	CASSLEYGYTF
TRBV29-1	TRBJ2-1	TRBD2	.	TGCAGCGTTGACCGGACTAGCGGGAGTGTGACCTACAATGAGCAGTTCTTC	CSVDRTSGSVTYNEQFF
TRBV5-1	TRBJ1-1	.	.	TGCGCCAGCAGCTTGGCCGAGGACCAGGGGGCTTTCTTT	CASSLAEDQGAFF
TRBV9	TRBJ2-2	TRBD2	.	TGTGCCAGCAGCGACCTAGCGGGAGGGGACACCGGGGAGCTGTTTTTT	CASSDLAGGDTGELFF
TRBV3-1/TRBV3-2	TRBJ2-7	TRBD2	.	TGTGCCAGCAGCCGACAGTTTAGCGGGGGGCTCGCTACGATCGGGCAGTACTTC	CASSRQFSGGLATIGQYF
TRBV12-5	TRBJ2-1	TRBD1	.	TGTGCTAGTGGTTCCGGAAGTAAGGACAGGGGGCAGTTCTTC	CASGSGSKDRGQFF
TRBV12-3/TRBV12-4	TRBJ1-5	.	.	TGTGCCAGCAGTTTAATGGGGAATCAGCCCCAGCATTTT	CASSLMGNQPQHF
TRBV6-1	TRBJ2-3	TRBD2	.	TGTGCCAGCAGTGACCGGTGGCGGGAGGGCCAGGATACGCAGTATTTT	CASSDRWREGQDTQYF
TRBV18	TRBJ2-7	.	few	TGTGCCAGCTCACCACCGACAGACTACGAGCAGTACTTC	CASSPPTDYEQYF
TRBV10-3	TRBJ2-2	.	.	TGTGCCATCAGTGAGTCTACGGATCCCACCGGGGAGCTGTTTTTT	CAISESTDPTGELFF
TRBV2	TRBJ1-3	.	few	TGTGCCAGCAGTGAGCCTCGTTCTGGAAACACCATATATTTT	CASSEPRSGNTIYF
TRBV6-6	TRBJ2-3	TRBD1	.	TGTGCCAGCAGGAGTCACGACAGGGGCACAGATACGCAGTATTTT	CASRSHDRGTDTQYF
TRBV14	TRBJ1-6	TRBD1	.	TGTGCCAGCAGCCTCACCGGGACAGGGGTTTCACCCCTCCACTTT	CASSLTGTGVSPLHF
TRBV18	TRBJ1-3	.	few	TGTGCCAGCTCACCACCCCAGATGCCTGGAAACACCATATATTTT	CASSPPQMPGNTIYF
TRBV7-8	TRBJ2-7	TRBD2	.	TGTGCCAGCAGCTTACTAGCGGGGTACGAGCAGTACTTC	CASSLLAGYEQYF